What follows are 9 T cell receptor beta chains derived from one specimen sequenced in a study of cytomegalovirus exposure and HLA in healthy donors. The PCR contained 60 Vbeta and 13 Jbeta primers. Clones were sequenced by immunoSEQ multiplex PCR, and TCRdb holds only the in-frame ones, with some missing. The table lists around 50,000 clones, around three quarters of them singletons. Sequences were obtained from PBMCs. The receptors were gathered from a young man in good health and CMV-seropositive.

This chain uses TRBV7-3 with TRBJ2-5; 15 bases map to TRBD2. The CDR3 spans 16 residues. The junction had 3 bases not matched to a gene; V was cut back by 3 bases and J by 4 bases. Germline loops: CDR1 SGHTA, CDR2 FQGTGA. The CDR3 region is CASSFGLAGGRETQYF. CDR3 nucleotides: TGTGCCAGCAGCTTCGGACTAGCGGGGGGGCGAGAGACCCAGTACTTC.

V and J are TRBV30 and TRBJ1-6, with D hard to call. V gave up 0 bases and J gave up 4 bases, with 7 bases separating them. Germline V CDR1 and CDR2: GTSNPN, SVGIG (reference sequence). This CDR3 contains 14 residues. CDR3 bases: TGTGCCTGGAGTGTACTTAGTTATAATTCACCCCTCCACTTT. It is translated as CAWSVLSYNSPLHF. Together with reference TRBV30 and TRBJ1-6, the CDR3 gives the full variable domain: SQTIHQWPATLVQPVGSPLSLECTVEGTSNPNLYWYRQAAGRGLQLLFYSVGIGQISSEVPQNLSASRPQDRQFILSSKKLLLSDSGFYLCAWSVLSYNSPLHFGNGTRLTVT.

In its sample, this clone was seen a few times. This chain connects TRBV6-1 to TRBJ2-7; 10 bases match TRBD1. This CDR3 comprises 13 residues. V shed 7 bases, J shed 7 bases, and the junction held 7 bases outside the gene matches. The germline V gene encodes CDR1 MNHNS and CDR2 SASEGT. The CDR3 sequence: CASIGQGVWEQYF. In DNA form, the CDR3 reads TGTGCCAGCATCGGACAGGGGGTCTGGGAGCAGTACTTC.

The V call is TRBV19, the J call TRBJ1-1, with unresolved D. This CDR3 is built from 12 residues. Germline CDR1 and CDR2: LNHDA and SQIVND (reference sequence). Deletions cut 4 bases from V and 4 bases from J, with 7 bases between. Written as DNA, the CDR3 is TGTGCCAGTAGTACCGAGCGCACTGAAGCTTTCTTT. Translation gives CASSTERTEAFF.

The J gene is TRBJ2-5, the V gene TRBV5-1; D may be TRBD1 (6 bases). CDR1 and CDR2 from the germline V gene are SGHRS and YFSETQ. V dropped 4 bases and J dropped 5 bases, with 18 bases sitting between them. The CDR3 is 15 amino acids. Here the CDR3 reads CASSASPGHRETQYF. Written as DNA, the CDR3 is TGCGCCAGCAGCGCGAGCCCGGGACACAGGGAGACCCAGTACTTC. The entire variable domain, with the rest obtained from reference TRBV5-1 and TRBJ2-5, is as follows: KAGVTQTPRYLIKTRGQQVTLSCSPISGHRSVSWYQQTPGQGLQFLFEYFSETQRNKGNFPGRFSGRQFSNSRSEMNVSTLELGDSALYLCASSASPGHRETQYFGPGTRLLVL.

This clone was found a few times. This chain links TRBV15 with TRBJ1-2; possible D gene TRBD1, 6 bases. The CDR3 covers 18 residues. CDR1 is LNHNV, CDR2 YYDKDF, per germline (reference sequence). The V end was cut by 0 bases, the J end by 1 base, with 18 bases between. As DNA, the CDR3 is TGTGCCACCAGCAGAGATAACGTACCAGGGGACCTTAACTATGGCTACACCTTC. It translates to CATSRDNVPGDLNYGYTF.

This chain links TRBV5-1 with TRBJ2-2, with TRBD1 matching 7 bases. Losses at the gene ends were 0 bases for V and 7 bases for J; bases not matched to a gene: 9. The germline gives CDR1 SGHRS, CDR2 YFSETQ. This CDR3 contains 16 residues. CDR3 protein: CASSLAPTGASGELFF. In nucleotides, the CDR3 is TGCGCCAGCAGCTTGGCCCCCACAGGGGCCAGCGGGGAGCTGTTTTTT.

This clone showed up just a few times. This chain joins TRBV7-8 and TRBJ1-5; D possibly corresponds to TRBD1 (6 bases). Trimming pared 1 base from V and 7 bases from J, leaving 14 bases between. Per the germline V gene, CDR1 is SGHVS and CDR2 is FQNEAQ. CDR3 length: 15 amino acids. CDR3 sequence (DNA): TGTGCCAGCAGCTTAGAGATGGGGGCAGGGCAGCCCCAGCATTTT. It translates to CASSLEMGAGQPQHF.

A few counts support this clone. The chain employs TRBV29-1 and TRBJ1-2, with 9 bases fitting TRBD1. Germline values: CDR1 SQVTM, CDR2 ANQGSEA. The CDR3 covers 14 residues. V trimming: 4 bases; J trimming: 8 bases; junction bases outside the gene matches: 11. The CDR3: CSVAASGQGVGYTF. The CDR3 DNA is TGCAGCGTTGCAGCTTCGGGACAGGGCGTCGGCTACACCTTC.